This TCR beta chain is from a study of T cell changes during pregnancy in multiple sclerosis. Sequenced by immunoSEQ multiplex PCR; TCRdb stores in-frame clones only, minus some. Counted here are roughly 27,000 clones, approximately 94% occurring once; the ten biggest clones make up approximately 0.7%. This sequence originates from a female donor with multiple sclerosis, enrolled in a pregnancy study. Sequencing used CD4+ T cells from peripheral blood mononuclear cells, obtained in the first trimester of pregnancy.

The DNA of the CDR3 is TGTGCCAGCAGTGTCTCTAGCGGGTCCTACGAGCAGTACTTC. Translated: CASSVSSGSYEQYF. The chain recombines TRBV28 with TRBJ2-7; 8 positions agree with TRBD2. From germline, CDR1 is MDHEN and CDR2 SYDVKM. V lost 5 bases to trimming and J lost 1 base; unmatched junction nucleotides: 4. This CDR3 region has 14 residues. The full variable domain, with the rest looked up from reference TRBV28 and TRBJ2-7, is DVKVTQSSRYLVKRTGEKVFLECVQDMDHENMFWYRQDPGLGLRLIYFSYDVKMKEKGDIPEGYSVSREKKERFSLILESASTNQTSMYLCASSVSSGSYEQYFGPGTRLTVT.